One and the same sample provided the 11 T cell receptor beta chains below, sequenced in a study of blood T cells in healthy people across ages. Through a sample-barcoded 5' primer and a J-beta primer mix, a second PCR was run for roughly 7 to 12 cycles. TCRdb itself ran the 5' RACE reads through MiXCR, one entry per CDR3 protein. The sample consists of around 1.7 million distinct CDR3 sequences, 28% of them appearing once. Sequencing was performed on blood. These receptors all stem from a woman under 40 in good health.

This chain connects TRBV20-1 to TRBJ1-4; 7 bases align to TRBD1. The trim removed 3 bases at V and 4 bases at J, leaving 5 bases unmatched. There are 14 residues in the CDR3. CDR1 and CDR2 (germline): DFQATT, SNEGSKA (reference sequence). The CDR3 sequence: CSARRGQYNEKLFF. DNA for the CDR3: TGCAGTGCTAGGAGGGGGCAGTATAATGAAAAACTGTTTTTT.

The V call is TRBV7-9, the J call TRBJ2-7, with TRBD2 matching 10 bases. Germline values: CDR1 SEHNR, CDR2 FQNEAQ (reference sequence). Trimming removed 8 bases from V and 6 bases from J; junction bases left unmatched: 4. This CDR3 has 12 amino acids. CDR3 protein: CASELAGVEQYF. The CDR3 nucleotides read TGTGCCAGCGAGCTAGCGGGAGTCGAGCAGTACTTC.

This clonotype was observed many times. CDR3 sequence: CASSPATGLHYGYTF. CDR3 nucleotides: TGTGCCAGCAGTCCAGCGACAGGGCTGCACTATGGCTACACCTTC. This chain connects TRBV27 to TRBJ1-2; 7 nucleotides line up with TRBD1. CDR3 length: 15 residues. Germline assignment: CDR1 MNHEY and CDR2 SMNVEV (reference sequence). V lost 5 bases and J lost 3; bases outside the gene matches: 9.

This chain joins TRBV10-3 and TRBJ2-5; 8 positions agree with TRBD2. J lost 3 bases, V lost 4 bases, and 13 bases had no gene match. The CDR3 loop spans 17 amino acids. Germline V gives CDR1 ENHRY, CDR2 SYGVKD. The CDR3 DNA is TGTGCCATCAGTGGCCCCGTATCGGCGGGGGGAAAAGAGACCCAGTACTTC. It codes for CAISGPVSAGGKETQYF.

This chain uses TRBV11-2 with TRBJ2-2; weak D call: TRBD1 (5 bases). The CDR3 has 19 amino acids. The V gene's germline CDR1 is SGHAT and CDR2 FQNNGV. V lost 2 bases to trimming and J lost 2 bases, with 21 bases between them. The DNA for the CDR3 is TGTGCCAGCAGCTTAATTCCCCTCCGACAGCTCAGTAACACCGGGGAGCTGTTTTTT. This codes for CASSLIPLRQLSNTGELFF.

Turning to this clonotype: At one end the junction does not follow the germline gene, possibly because of a read error. V is TRBV5-1 and J is TRBJ1-2, with D unclear. This CDR3 spans 13 amino acids. Germline V lookup: CDR1 SGHRS, CDR2 YFSETQ. The CDR3 sequence: CAGSLEDAYGHTF. The CDR3 DNA follows: TGCGCCGGCAGCTTGGAGGACGCTTATGGCCACACCTTC.

This clonotype was counted ten times or more. The CDR3 loop is CATSRGVGLAPAYEQYF. DNA of the CDR3: TGTGCCACCAGCAGAGGTGTGGGGCTAGCCCCTGCTTACGAGCAGTACTTC. The V call is TRBV15, the J call TRBJ2-7; D is perhaps TRBD1 or TRBD2 (5 bases each). V was clipped by 1 base and J by 4 bases, with 20 bases between them. CDR3 length equals 17 residues. Per the germline V gene, CDR1 is LNHNV and CDR2 is YYDKDF (reference sequence).

The genes are TRBV7-6 and TRBJ2-7, with TRBD2 as a possible D gene (6 bases). The CDR3 extends over 16 amino acids. Germline V gene sequence: CDR1 SGHVS, CDR2 FNYEAQ. V lost 4 bases, J lost 0 bases, and 16 bases lay in between. The CDR3 nucleotides read TGTGCCAGCAGCTCACCCCCGGGACTCTTCTCCTACGAGCAGTACTTC. Encoded protein: CASSSPPGLFSYEQYF.

This clonotype showed up just a few times. This sequence joins TRBV27 and TRBJ2-7; 7 bases map to TRBD2. V lost 2 bases, J lost 5 bases, and 6 bases stayed unmatched. The CDR3 is 14 residues long. Germline lookup yields CDR1 MNHEY and CDR2 SMNVEV (reference sequence). DNA for the CDR3: TGTGCCAGCAGTTTAGCGACTAGCTACGACGAGCAGTACTTC. Residues: CASSLATSYDEQYF.

The chain uses TRBV9 and TRBJ1-4; TRBD1 matches 10 bases. Germline V gene lookup returns CDR1 SGDLS and CDR2 YYNGEE. V shed 0 bases, J shed 6 bases, and the junction held 2 bases outside the gene matches. This CDR3 contains 15 residues. Here the CDR3 reads CASSVDGQGDEKLFF. As DNA, the CDR3 is TGTGCCAGCAGCGTAGACGGACAGGGGGATGAAAAACTGTTTTTT.

Here the CDR3 reads CASSLRGKNYGYTF. Written as DNA, the CDR3 is TGTGCCAGCAGCTTACGCGGGAAGAACTATGGCTACACCTTC. This chain joins TRBV7-2 and TRBJ1-2; no firm D call. Trimming shortened V by 2 bases and J by 2 bases, and 9 bases separated the two germline ends. Germline V lookup: CDR1 SGHTA, CDR2 FQGNSA. This CDR3 region has 14 residues.